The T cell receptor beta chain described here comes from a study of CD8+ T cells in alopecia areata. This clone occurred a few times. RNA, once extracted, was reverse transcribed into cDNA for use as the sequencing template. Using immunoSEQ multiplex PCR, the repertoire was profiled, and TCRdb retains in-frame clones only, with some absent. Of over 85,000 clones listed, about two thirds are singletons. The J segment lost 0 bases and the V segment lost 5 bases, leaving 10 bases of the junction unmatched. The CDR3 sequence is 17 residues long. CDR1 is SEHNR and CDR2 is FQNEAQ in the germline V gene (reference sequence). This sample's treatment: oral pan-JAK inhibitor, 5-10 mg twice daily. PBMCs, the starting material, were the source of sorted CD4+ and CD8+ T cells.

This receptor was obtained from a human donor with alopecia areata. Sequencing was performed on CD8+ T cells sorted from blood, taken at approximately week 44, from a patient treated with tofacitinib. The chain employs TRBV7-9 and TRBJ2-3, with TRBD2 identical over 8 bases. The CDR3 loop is CASSPSGGHTSTDTQYF. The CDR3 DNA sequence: TGTGCCAGCAGCCCCAGCGGGGGCCACACTAGCACAGATACGCAGTATTTT.